This TCR beta chain was sequenced for a study of blood T cell repertoires in COVID-19. Clones were sequenced by immunoSEQ multiplex PCR, and TCRdb holds only the in-frame ones, with some missing. The sample shows roughly 100,000 clones, approximately 92% of them seen only once. The CDR3 is 17 residues long. V lost 2 bases, J lost 2 bases, and 9 bases stayed unmatched. The germline V gene has CDR1 MGHDK and CDR2 SYGVNS. This TCR was sampled from a man aged 18 to 30 with acute or convalescent COVID-19. The sequencing input was peripheral blood. The chain has TRBV25-1 and TRBJ2-7; TRBD1 matches at 10 bases. The CDR3: CASSEDRRGTGAYEQYF. CDR3 DNA: TGTGCCAGCAGTGAAGACCGCCGAGGGACAGGGGCCTACGAGCAGTACTTC.